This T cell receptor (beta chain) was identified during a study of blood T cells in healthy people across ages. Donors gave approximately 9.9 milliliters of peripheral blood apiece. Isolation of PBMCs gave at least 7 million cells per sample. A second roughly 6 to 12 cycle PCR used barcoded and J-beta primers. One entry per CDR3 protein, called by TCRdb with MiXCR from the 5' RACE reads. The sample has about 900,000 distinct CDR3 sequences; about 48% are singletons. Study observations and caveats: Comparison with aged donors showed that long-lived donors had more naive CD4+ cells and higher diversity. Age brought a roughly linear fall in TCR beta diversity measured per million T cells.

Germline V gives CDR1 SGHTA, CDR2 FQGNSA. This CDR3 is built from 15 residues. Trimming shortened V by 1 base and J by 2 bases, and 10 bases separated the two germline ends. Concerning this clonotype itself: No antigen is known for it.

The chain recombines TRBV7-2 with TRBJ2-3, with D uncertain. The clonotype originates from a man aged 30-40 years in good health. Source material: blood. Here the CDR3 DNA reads TGTGCCAGCAGCTTAGGGCCAAACCCCACAGATACGCAGTATTTT. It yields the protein CASSLGPNPTDTQYF.